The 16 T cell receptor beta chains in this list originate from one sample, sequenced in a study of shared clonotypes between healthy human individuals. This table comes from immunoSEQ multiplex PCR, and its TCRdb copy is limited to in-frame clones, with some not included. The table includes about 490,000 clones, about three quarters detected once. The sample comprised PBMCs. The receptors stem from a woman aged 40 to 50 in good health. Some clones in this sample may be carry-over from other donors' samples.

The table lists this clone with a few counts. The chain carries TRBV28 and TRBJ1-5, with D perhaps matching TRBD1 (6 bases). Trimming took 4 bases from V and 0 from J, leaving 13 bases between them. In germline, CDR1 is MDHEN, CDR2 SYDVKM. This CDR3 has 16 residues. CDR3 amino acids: CASSSDSAYSNQPQHF. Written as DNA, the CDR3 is TGTGCCAGCAGTTCGGACAGCGCTTATAGCAATCAGCCCCAGCATTTT.

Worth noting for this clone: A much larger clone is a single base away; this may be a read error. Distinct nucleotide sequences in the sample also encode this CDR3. The CDR3 region is CASSQDPGQGHGYTF. The CDR3 DNA reads as TGCGCCAGCAGCCAAGACCCGGGGCAGGGGCACGGCTACACCTTC. The J gene is TRBJ1-2, the V gene TRBV4-1; maybe TRBD1 (6 bases). V shed 0 bases and J shed 8 bases, with 16 bases lying between them. CDR3 length: 15 residues. CDR1 is MGHRA, CDR2 YSYEKL, per germline.

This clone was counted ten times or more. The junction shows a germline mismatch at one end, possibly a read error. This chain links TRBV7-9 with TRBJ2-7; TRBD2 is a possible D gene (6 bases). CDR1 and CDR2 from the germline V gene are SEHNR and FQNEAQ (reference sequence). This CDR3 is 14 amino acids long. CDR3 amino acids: CASSQFAGPYEQYF. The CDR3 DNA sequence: TGCGCCAGCAGCCAATTTGCGGGGCCCTACGAGCAGTACTTC.

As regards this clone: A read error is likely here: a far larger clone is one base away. In nucleotides, the CDR3 is TGTGCCAGCAGCCCGTCGGAATCCGGTTATGGCTACACCTTC. Protein: CASSPSESGYGYTF. This rearrangement joins TRBV5-4 to TRBJ1-2; D gene unclear. The length of the CDR3 is 14 residues. Germline CDR1 SGHNT, CDR2 YYREEE (reference sequence). Trimming shortened V by 4 bases and J by 5 bases, and 15 bases separated the two germline ends. Variable domain in full (rest from reference TRBV5-4 and TRBJ1-2): ETGVTQSPTHLIKTRGQQVTLRCSSQSGHNTVSWYQQALGQGPQFIFQYYREEENGRGNFPPRFSGLQFPNYSSELNVNALELDDSALYLCASSPSESGYGYTFGSGTRLTVV.

The CDR3 nucleotides are TGTGCCAGCAGTGAAGCGGTGAGGGCGACTAGTCACGAGCAGTACTTC. Its translation: CASSEAVRATSHEQYF. This sequence joins TRBV6-1 and TRBJ2-7; tentative D call: TRBD2 (6 bases). CDR3 length: 16 residues. The germline gives CDR1 MNHNS, CDR2 SASEGT. V was shortened by 0 bases and J by 5 bases, with 17 bases between the two germline ends.

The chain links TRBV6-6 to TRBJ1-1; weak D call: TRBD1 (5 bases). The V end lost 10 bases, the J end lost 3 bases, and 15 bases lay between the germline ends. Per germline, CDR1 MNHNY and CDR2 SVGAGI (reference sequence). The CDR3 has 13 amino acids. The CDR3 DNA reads TGTGCCACTCGCGGCAGGGAGGACACTGAAGCTTTCTTT. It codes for CATRGREDTEAFF.

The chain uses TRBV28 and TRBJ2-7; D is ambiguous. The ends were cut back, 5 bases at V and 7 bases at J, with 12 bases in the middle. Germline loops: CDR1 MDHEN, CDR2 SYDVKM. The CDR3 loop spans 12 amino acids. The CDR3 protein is CASSAVLTEQYF. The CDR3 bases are TGTGCCAGCAGTGCCGTCTTGACGGAGCAGTACTTC.

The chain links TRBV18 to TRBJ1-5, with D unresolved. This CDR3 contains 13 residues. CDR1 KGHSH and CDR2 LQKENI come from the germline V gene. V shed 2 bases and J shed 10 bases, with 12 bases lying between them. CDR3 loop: CASSPGESGPQHF. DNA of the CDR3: TGTGCCAGCTCACCAGGAGAATCAGGCCCCCAGCATTTT.

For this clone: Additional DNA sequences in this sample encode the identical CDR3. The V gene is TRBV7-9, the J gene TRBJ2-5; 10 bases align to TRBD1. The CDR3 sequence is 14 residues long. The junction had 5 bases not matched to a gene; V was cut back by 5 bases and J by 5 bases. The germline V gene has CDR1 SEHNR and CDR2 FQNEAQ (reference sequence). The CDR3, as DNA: TGTGCCAGCAGCAGGGGACAGGGGTGGGAGACCCAGTACTTC. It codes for CASSRGQGWETQYF.

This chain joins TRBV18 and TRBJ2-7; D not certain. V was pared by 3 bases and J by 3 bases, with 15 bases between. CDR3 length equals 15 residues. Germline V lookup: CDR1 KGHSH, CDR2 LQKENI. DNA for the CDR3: TGTGCCAGCTCACCCCCTCGGCCCTTCGACTACGAGCAGTACTTC. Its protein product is CASSPPRPFDYEQYF.

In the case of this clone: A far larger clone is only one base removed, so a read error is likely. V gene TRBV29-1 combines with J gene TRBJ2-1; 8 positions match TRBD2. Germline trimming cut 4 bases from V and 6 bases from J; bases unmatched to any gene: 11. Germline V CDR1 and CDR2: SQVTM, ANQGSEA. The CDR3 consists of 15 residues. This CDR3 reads CSVGRSGGLINEQFF. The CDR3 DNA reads TGCAGCGTTGGACGATCGGGGGGGCTGATCAATGAGCAGTTCTTC.

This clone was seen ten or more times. CDR3 sequence reads: CASSQGTSRDTQYF. CDR3 bases: TGTGCCAGCAGCCAAGGGACTTCAAGGGATACGCAGTATTTT. The chain couples TRBV4-2 to TRBJ2-3; perhaps TRBD2 as D (5 bases). Germline-derived CDR1 and CDR2 are LGHNA and YNFKEQ. The CDR3 is 14 residues long. V was trimmed by 1 base and J by 6 bases, leaving 11 bases between them.

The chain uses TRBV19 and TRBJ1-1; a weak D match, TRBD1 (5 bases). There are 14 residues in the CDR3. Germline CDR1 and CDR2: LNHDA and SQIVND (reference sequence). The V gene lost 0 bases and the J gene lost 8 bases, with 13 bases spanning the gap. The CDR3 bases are TGTGCCAGTAGTATAGAACGGTCCAGGGTGGAAGCTTTCTTT. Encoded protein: CASSIERSRVEAFF.

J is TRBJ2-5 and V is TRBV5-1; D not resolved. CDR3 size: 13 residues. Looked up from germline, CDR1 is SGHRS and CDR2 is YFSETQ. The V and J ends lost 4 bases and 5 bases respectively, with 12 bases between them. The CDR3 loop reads CASSMNPEETQYF. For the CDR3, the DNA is TGCGCCAGCAGCATGAACCCTGAGGAGACCCAGTACTTC.

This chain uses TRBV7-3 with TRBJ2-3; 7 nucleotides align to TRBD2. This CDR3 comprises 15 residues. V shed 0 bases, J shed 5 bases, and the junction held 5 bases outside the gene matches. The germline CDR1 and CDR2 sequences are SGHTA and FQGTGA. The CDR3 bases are TGTGCCAGCAGCTTAACGGGAGGGCCAGTAGATACGCAGTATTTT. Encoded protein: CASSLTGGPVDTQYF.

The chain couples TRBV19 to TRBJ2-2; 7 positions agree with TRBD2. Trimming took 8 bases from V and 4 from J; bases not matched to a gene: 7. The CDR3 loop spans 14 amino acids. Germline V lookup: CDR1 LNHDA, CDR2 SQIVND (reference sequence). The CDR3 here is CASEGGVGTGELFF. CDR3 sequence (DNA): TGTGCCAGTGAGGGAGGGGTCGGCACCGGGGAGCTGTTTTTT.